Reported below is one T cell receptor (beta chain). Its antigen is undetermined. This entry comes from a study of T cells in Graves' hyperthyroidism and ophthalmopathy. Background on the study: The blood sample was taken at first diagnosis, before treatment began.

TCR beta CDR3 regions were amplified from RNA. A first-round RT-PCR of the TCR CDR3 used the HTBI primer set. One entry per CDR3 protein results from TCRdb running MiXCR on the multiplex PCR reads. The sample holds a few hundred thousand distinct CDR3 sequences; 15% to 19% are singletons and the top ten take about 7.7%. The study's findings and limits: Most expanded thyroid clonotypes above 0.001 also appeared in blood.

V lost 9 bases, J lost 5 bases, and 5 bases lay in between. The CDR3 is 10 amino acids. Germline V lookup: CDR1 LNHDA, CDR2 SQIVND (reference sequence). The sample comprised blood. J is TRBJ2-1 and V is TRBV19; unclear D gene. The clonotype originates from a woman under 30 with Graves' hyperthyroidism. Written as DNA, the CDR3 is TGTGCCAGCCTACACAATGAGCAGTTCTTC. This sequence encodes CASLHNEQFF. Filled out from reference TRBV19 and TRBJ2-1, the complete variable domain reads DGGITQSPKYLFRKEGQNVTLSCEQNLNHDAMYWYRQDPGQGLRLIYYSQIVNDFQKGDIAEGYSVSREKKESFPLTVTSAQKNPTAFYLCASLHNEQFFGPGTRLTVL.